This T cell receptor (beta chain) is drawn from a study of OX40 agonist ivuxolimab in advanced cancers. Study results and caveats: Undetermined was the antigen specificity of the expanded peripheral T cells. Expanded clones were, on average, more numerous among CD8+ T cells than CD4+.

The investigators sampled blood at baseline, at cycle 4 day 1, and at cycle 7 day 1. Germline CDR1 reads ENHRY; CDR2 reads SYGVKD. The CDR3 is 14 residues long. Trimming took 8 bases from V and 4 from J, leaving 14 bases between them. With regard to this clone: The antigen remains undetermined.

Some clones are missing from TCRdb's copy, which holds only in-frame ones; the method was immunoSEQ multiplex PCR. The sample records approximately 130,000 clones, 75% to 95% being singletons. Sequencing was performed on CD4+ or CD8+ T cells sorted from blood, taken in a trial of the OX40 agonist ivuxolimab. The TCR originated in an adult with an advanced solid tumor such as melanoma, head and neck, liver or kidney cancer. The J gene is TRBJ2-2, the V gene TRBV10-3, with D hard to call. CDR3 in DNA: TGTGCCATCCCCGGGCAGCAATCCACCGGGGAGCTGTTTTTT. It is translated as CAIPGQQSTGELFF.